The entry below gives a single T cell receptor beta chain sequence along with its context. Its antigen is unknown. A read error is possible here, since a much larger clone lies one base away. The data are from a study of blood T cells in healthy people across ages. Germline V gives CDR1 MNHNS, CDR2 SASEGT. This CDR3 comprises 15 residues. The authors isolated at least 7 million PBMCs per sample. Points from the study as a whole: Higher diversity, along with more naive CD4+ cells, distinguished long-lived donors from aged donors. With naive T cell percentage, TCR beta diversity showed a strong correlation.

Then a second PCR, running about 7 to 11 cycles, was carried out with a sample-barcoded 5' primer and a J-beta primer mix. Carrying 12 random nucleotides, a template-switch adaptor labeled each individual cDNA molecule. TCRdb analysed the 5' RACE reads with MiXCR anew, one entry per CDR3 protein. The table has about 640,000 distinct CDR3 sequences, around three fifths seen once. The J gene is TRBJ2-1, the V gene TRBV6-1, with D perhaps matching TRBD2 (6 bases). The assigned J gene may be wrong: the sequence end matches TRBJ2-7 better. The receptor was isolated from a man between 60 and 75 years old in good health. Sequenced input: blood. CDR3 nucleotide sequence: TGTGCCAGCAGTGAAGCGATCGGGGGAGTATACAAGCAGTACTTC. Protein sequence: CASSEAIGGVYKQYF.